This T cell receptor (beta chain) comes out of a study of OX40 agonist ivuxolimab in advanced cancers. The overall study: Averaging 60 years in age, with a range of about 23 to 85, the cohort was about 86% male. Prior checkpoint blockade (anti-PD-1, anti-PD-L1 or anti-CTLA-4) was permitted; less than 45% had it. A partial response was reached by three patients: one with hepatocellular carcinoma and two with cutaneous melanoma. Study-wide results and limits: Clonal expansion from baseline to week 6 occurred in both CD4+ and CD8+ T cells.

Only in-frame clones appear in the TCRdb table, and some are missing; sequencing was by immunoSEQ multiplex PCR. The sample comprises under 25,000 clones, about 87% of which are singletons, and 30% to 35% rests with the top ten. Germline assignment: CDR1 MNHEY and CDR2 SVGAGI. This CDR3 spans 16 amino acids. V was clipped by 4 bases and J by 2 bases; unmatched bases: 5. Comments on this clone: Antigen specificity is unknown.

This chain joins TRBV6-5 and TRBJ2-7; 13 bases are a match to TRBD2. The clonotype originates from an adult with an advanced solid tumor such as melanoma, head and neck, liver or kidney cancer. The sample was CD4+ or CD8+ T cells sorted from blood, taken in a trial of the OX40 agonist ivuxolimab. CDR3 DNA: TGTGCCAGCAGTTGGACTAGCGGGAGTTGGGCCTACGAGCAGTACTTC. Translation gives CASSWTSGSWAYEQYF.